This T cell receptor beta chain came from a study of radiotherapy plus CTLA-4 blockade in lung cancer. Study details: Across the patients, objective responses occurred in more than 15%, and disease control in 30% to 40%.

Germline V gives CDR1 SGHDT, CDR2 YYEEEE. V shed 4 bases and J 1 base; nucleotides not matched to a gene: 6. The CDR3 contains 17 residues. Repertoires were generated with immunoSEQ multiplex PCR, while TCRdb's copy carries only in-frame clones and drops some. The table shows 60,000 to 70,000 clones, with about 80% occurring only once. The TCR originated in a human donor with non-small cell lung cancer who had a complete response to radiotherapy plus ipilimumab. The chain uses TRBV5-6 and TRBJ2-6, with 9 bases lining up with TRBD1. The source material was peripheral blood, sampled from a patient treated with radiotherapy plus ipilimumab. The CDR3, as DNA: TGTGCCAGCAGCGGGACAGGGTATTTGTCTGGGGCCAACGTCCTGACTTTC. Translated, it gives CASSGTGYLSGANVLTF.